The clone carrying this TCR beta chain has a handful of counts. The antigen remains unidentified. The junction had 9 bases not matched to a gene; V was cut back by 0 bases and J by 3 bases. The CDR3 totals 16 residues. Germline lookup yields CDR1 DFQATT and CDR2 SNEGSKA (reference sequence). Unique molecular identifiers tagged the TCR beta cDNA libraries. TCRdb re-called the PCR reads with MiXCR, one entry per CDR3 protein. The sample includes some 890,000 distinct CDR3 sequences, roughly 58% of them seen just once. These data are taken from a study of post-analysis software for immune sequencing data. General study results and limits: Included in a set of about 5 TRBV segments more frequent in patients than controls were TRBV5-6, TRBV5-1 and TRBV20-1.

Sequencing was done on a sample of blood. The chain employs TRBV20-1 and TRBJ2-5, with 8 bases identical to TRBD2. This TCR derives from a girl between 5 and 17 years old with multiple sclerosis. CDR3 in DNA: TGCAGTGCTAGAGATTATGTGGGGCGGGGGGAAGAGACCCAGTACTTC. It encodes CSARDYVGRGEETQYF.